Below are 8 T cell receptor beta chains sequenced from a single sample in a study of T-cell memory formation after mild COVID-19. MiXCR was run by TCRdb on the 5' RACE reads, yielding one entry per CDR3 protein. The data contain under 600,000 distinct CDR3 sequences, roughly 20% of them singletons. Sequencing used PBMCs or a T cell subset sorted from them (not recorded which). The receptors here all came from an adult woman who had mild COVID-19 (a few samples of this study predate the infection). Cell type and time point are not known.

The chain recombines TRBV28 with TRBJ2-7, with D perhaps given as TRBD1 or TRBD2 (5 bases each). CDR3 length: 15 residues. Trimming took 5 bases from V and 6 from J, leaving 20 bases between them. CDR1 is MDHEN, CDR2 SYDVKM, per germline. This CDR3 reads CASSPPRGFPGEQYF. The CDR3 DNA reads TGTGCCAGCAGTCCCCCCCGGGGCTTCCCAGGCGAGCAGTACTTC.

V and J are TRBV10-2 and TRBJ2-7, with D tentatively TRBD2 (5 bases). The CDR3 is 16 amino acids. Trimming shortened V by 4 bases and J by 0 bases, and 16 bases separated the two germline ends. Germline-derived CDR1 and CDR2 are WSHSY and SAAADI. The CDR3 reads CASSGGIVGISYEQYF. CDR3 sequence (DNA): TGCGCCAGCAGTGGAGGGATAGTGGGGATCTCCTACGAGCAGTACTTC.

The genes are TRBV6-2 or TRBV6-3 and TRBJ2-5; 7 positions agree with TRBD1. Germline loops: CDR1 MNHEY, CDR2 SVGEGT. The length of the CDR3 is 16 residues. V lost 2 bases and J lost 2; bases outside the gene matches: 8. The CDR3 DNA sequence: TGTGCCAGCAGTTACAACCGGGACAGACCTCAAGAGACCCAGTACTTC. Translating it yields CASSYNRDRPQETQYF.

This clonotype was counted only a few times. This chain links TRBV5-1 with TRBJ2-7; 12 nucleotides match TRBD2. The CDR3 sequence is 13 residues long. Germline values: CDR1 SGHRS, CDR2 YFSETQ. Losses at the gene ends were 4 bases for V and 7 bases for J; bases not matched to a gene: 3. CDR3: CASSPLAGGEQYF. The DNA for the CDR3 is TGCGCCAGCAGCCCACTAGCGGGGGGTGAGCAGTACTTC.

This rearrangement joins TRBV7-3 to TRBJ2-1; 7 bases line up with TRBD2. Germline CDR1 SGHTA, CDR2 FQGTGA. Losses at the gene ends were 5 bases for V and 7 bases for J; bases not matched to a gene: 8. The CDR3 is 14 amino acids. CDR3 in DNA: TGTGCCAGCAGCCAAACGACTAGCAGGAATGAGCAGTTCTTC. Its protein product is CASSQTTSRNEQFF.

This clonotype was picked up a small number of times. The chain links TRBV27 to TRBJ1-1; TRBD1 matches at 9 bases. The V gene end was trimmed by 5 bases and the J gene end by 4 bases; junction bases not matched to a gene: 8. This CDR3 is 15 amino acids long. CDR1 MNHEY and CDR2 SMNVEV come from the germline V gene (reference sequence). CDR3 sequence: CASSTQATGGTEAFF. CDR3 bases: TGTGCCAGCAGTACGCAAGCGACAGGGGGCACTGAAGCTTTCTTT.

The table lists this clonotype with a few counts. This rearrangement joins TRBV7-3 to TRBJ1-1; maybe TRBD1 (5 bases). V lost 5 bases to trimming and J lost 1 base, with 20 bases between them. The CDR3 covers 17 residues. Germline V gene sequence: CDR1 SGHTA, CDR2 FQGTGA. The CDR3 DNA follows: TGTGCCAGCAGCCCGATGATCCCCCTTGGGGCGAACACTGAAGCTTTCTTT. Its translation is CASSPMIPLGANTEAFF.

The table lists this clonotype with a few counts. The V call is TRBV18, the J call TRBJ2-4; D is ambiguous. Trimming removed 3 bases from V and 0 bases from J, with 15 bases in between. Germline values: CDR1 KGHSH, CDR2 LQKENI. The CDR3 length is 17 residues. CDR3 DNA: TGTGCCAGCTCACCTACCCCCCACCCACTAGCCAAAAACATTCAGTACTTC. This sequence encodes CASSPTPHPLAKNIQYF.